The 19 T cell receptor beta chains listed next were all sequenced from one sample in a study of blood T cells in healthy people across ages. PCR was performed a second time for roughly 7 to 12 cycles using a sample-barcoded 5' primer and a J-beta primer mix. TCRdb re-called the 5' RACE reads through MiXCR, storing one row per CDR3 protein. The sample records 850,000 to 1,100,000 distinct CDR3 sequences, roughly two fifths being singletons. Sequencing used blood. The receptors were sampled from a young man in good health.

This clonotype occurred a few times. The rearrangement uses TRBV6-5 and TRBJ1-1; D call uncertain. Trimming took 2 bases from V and 0 from J, leaving 7 bases between them. This CDR3 has 14 residues. CDR1 is MNHEY, CDR2 SVGAGI, per germline. CDR3 DNA sequence: TGTGCCAGCAGTTACACCGGGATGAACACTGAAGCTTTCTTT. Translated: CASSYTGMNTEAFF.

V and J are TRBV15 and TRBJ1-1; no reliable D call. Germline V gives CDR1 LNHNV, CDR2 YYDKDF (reference sequence). Between the trimmed V and J ends, which lost 0 bases and 0 bases, there was a span of 8 bases. The CDR3 consists of 15 residues. The CDR3 coding sequence is TGTGCCACCAGCAGAGAATTGCTTATGAACACTGAAGCTTTCTTT. Encoded protein: CATSRELLMNTEAFF.

This clonotype has just a few counts. DNA of the CDR3: TGCGCCAGCAGCCAAGATGATAGGACCGTACCAACTAATGAAAAACTGTTTTTT. Translated, it gives CASSQDDRTVPTNEKLFF. This rearrangement joins TRBV4-3 to TRBJ1-4; D uncertain. This CDR3 contains 18 residues. In germline, CDR1 is LGHNA, CDR2 YSLEER. The V gene lost 0 bases and the J gene lost 0 bases, with 14 bases spanning the gap.

The chain is built from TRBV20-1 and TRBJ2-1, with D perhaps matching TRBD2 (6 bases). V was trimmed by 6 bases and J by 8 bases, leaving 23 bases between them. CDR3 length: 15 residues. In germline, CDR1 is DFQATT, CDR2 SNEGSKA (reference sequence). The CDR3 nucleotides read TGCAGTGCCAAAACGGCCTCCGGGAGACGGCATGAGCAGTTCTTC. Translation gives CSAKTASGRRHEQFF.

The chain links TRBV4-2 to TRBJ2-2, with a tentative D call TRBD1 (5 bases). This CDR3 has 16 amino acids. V was pared by 3 bases and J by 1 base, with 12 bases between. Germline lookup yields CDR1 LGHNA and CDR2 YNFKEQ. CDR3 sequence: CASSQRQFLNTGELFF. The CDR3 DNA reads as TGTGCCAGCAGCCAGAGACAGTTTCTGAACACCGGGGAGCTGTTTTTT.

This rearrangement joins TRBV29-1 to TRBJ1-5; tentative D call: TRBD1 (5 bases). The CDR3 covers 12 residues. V was cut by 5 bases and J by 5 bases, with 10 bases left in between. CDR1 and CDR2 (germline): SQVTM, ANQGSEA. DNA for the CDR3: TGCAGCGTTAGGGACGGCCATCAGCCCCAGCATTTT. It specifies CSVRDGHQPQHF.

With respect to this clonotype: Germline and junction disagree at one end, which may indicate a read error. The J gene is TRBJ2-3, the V gene TRBV20-1; tentative D call: TRBD1 (6 bases). CDR1 and CDR2 from the germline V gene are DFQATT and SNEGSKA (reference sequence). CDR3 length: 14 residues. The CDR3 region is CSAPTRGPTDAQYF. CDR3 nucleotides: TGCAGTGCTCCTACCAGGGGACCGACAGATGCGCAGTATTTT.

This clonotype was seen more than once but under ten times. J is TRBJ1-1 and V is TRBV15; D is unclear. This CDR3 has 14 residues. V was pared by 1 base and J by 1 base, with 7 bases between. Germline CDR1 is LNHNV and CDR2 is YYDKDF (reference sequence). CDR3 protein: CATSRVQGNTEAFF. In nucleotides, the CDR3 is TGTGCCACCAGCAGAGTTCAAGGGAACACTGAAGCTTTCTTT. The whole variable domain, filled in from reference TRBV15 and TRBJ1-1, reads DAMVIQNPRYQVTQFGKPVTLSCSQTLNHNVMYWYQQKSSQAPKLLFHYYDKDFNNEADTPDNFQSRRPNTSFCFLDIRSPGLGDTAMYLCATSRVQGNTEAFFGQGTRLTVV.

Notes on this clonotype: A junction end diverges from the germline sequence, so it may reflect a read error. This chain connects TRBV2 to TRBJ2-7; D is perhaps TRBD1 (6 bases). This CDR3 contains 14 residues. Germline V gives CDR1 SNHLY, CDR2 FYNNEI. CDR3 loop: CTSNLRTVSYEQYF. DNA for the CDR3: TGTACCAGCAACTTAAGGACAGTCTCCTACGAGCAGTACTTC.

V and J are TRBV27 and TRBJ2-3; D remains unclear. V gave up 2 bases and J gave up 4 bases, with 13 bases separating them. Per the germline V gene, CDR1 is MNHEY and CDR2 is SMNVEV (reference sequence). The length of the CDR3 is 15 residues. Here the CDR3 reads CASSLGWGIPDTQYF. CDR3 DNA: TGTGCCAGCAGTTTAGGTTGGGGTATACCAGATACGCAGTATTTT.

This clonotype was observed a handful of times. The chain recombines TRBV12-3 or TRBV12-4 with TRBJ2-1; unclear D gene. V was pared by 6 bases and J by 6 bases, with 9 bases between. The CDR3 spans 12 residues. CDR3 in amino acids: CASSPYSNEQFF. The DNA for the CDR3 is TGTGCCAGCAGCCCTTACTCCAATGAGCAGTTCTTC.

This clonotype has a count of ten or more. The chain carries TRBV6-5 and TRBJ2-7, with 9 nucleotides matching TRBD1. This CDR3 contains 15 residues. The V gene's germline CDR1 is MNHEY and CDR2 SVGAGI. V shed 5 bases, J shed 3 bases, and the junction held 8 bases outside the gene matches. The CDR3 reads CASSRGTGRDYEQYF. DNA for the CDR3: TGTGCCAGCAGTCGTGGGACAGGGAGAGACTACGAGCAGTACTTC.

This clonotype has a handful of counts. V is TRBV20-1 and J is TRBJ1-5; TRBD1 is a possible D gene (6 bases). Trimming stripped 3 bases from V and 2 bases from J, with 8 bases between. This CDR3 has 13 amino acids. Germline assignment: CDR1 DFQATT and CDR2 SNEGSKA (reference sequence). CDR3 loop: CSASAGGNQPQHF. CDR3 coding DNA: TGCAGTGCTAGTGCAGGGGGCAATCAGCCCCAGCATTTT.

This clonotype turned up a few times. V usage is TRBV27 and J usage is TRBJ2-1; D remains ambiguous. The CDR3 is 13 residues long. Germline V CDR1 and CDR2: MNHEY, SMNVEV (reference sequence). V gave up 7 bases and J gave up 3 bases, with 10 bases separating them. The CDR3 DNA sequence: TGTGCCAGCACCGACCTCTACTACAATGAGCAGTTCTTC. It translates to CASTDLYYNEQFF.

V and J are TRBV9 and TRBJ1-1; TRBD1 agrees at 7 bases. The CDR3 spans 14 residues. The V segment lost 3 bases and the J segment 4 bases; nucleotides outside the gene matches: 6. Germline V gene lookup returns CDR1 SGDLS and CDR2 YYNGEE. This CDR3 reads CASSAFQGGTEAFF. DNA of the CDR3: TGTGCCAGCAGCGCGTTTCAGGGGGGCACTGAAGCTTTCTTT. Together with reference TRBV9 and TRBJ1-1, the CDR3 gives the full variable domain: DSGVTQTPKHLITATGQRVTLRCSPRSGDLSVYWYQQSLDQGLQFLIQYYNGEERAKGNILERFSAQQFPDLHSELNLSSLELGDSALYFCASSAFQGGTEAFFGQGTRLTVV.

Points on this clonotype: An end of the junction differs from the germline gene, which may be a read error. The genes are TRBV4-1 and TRBJ2-1, with D possibly matching TRBD1 (5 bases). The CDR3 totals 17 residues. Germline CDR1 is MGHRA and CDR2 is YSYEKL. The CDR3 DNA sequence: TGCGCCAGCAGCCAAGAGATGACAGAAAGCTCCTGCAATGAGCAGTTCTTC. Protein: CASSQEMTESSCNEQFF.

This clonotype has just a few counts. This chain uses TRBV7-2 with TRBJ1-1, with TRBD1 identical over 7 bases. This CDR3 comprises 13 residues. CDR1 SGHTA and CDR2 FQGNSA come from the germline V gene. Unmatched junction bases numbered 4, after V lost 5 bases and J lost 4 bases. The CDR3 sequence: CASSGGQTTEAFF. As DNA, the CDR3 is TGTGCCAGCAGCGGGGGACAGACCACTGAAGCTTTCTTT.

CDR3 sequence reads: CASSRPPYAATNEKLFF. The CDR3 nucleotides read TGTGCCAGCAGTCGACCGCCCTACGCAGCAACTAATGAAAAACTGTTTTTT. This chain joins TRBV6-6 and TRBJ1-4; D unclear. Germline CDR1 is MNHNY and CDR2 is SVGAGI (reference sequence). Trimming stripped 5 bases from V and 0 bases from J, with 16 bases between. This CDR3 region has 17 residues.

Only a few counts were recorded for this clonotype. The V and J genes are TRBV6-2 or TRBV6-3 and TRBJ2-5; TRBD2 is a possible D gene (5 bases). The end of the DNA aligns better with TRBJ2-7, so the J call may be wrong. The CDR3 sequence is 19 residues long. Germline V gene lookup returns CDR1 MNHEY and CDR2 SVGEGT. CDR3 sequence: CAALGRERQPYEQSDEQYF. The CDR3 nucleotides read TGTGCCGCGTTGGGTAGGGAGCGACAACCTTACGAGCAGTCTGACGAGCAGTACTTC.